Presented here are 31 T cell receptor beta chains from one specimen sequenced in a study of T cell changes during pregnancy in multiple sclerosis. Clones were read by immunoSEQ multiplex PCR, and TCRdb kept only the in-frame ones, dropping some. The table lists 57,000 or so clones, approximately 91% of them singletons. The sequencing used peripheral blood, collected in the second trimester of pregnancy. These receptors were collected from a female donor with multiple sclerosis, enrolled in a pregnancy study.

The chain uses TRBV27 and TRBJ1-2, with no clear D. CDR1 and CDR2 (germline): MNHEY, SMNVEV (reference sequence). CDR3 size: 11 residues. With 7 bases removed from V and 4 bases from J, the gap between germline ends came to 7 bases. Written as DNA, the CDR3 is TGTGCCAGCAAATCTCGCTATGGCTACACCTTC. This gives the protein CASKSRYGYTF.

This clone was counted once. CDR3 DNA sequence: TGTGCCAGCAGCTTGTTGGACAGGGGGCCCACCGGGGAGCTGTTTTTT. Encoded protein: CASSLLDRGPTGELFF. The chain recombines TRBV5-6 with TRBJ2-2, with TRBD1 identical over 11 bases. The V gene's germline CDR1 is SGHDT and CDR2 YYEEEE. Trimming at V came to 1 base and at J to 4 bases, leaving 3 bases not matched to a gene. CDR3 length: 16 amino acids. Variable domain in full (rest from reference TRBV5-6 and TRBJ2-2): DAGVTQSPTHLIKTRGQQVTLRCSPKSGHDTVSWYQQALGQGPQFIFQYYEEEERQRGNFPDRFSGHQFPNYSSELNVNALLLGDSALYLCASSLLDRGPTGELFFGEGSRLTVL.

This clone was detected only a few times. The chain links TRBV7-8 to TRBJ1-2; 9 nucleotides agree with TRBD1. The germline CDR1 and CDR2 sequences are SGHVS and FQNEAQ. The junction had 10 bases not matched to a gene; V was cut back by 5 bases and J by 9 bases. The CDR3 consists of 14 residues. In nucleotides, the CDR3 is TGTGCCAGCAGCCCACGGGACAGGGTCCTTCGCTACACCTTC. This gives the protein CASSPRDRVLRYTF.

The CDR3 nucleotides read TGTGCCAGTAGTACGACACAGCATGGCTACACCTTC. It codes for CASSTTQHGYTF. This sequence joins TRBV19 and TRBJ1-2; D gene ambiguous. V dropped 4 bases and J dropped 6 bases, with 9 bases sitting between them. The CDR3 has 12 amino acids. Germline loops: CDR1 LNHDA, CDR2 SQIVND (reference sequence).

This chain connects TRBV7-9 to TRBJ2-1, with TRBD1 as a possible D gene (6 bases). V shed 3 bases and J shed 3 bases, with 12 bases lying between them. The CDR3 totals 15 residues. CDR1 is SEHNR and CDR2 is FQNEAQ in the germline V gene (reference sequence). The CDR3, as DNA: TGTGCCAGCAGCTTCCTTGGGACACACTACAATGAGCAGTTCTTC. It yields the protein CASSFLGTHYNEQFF.

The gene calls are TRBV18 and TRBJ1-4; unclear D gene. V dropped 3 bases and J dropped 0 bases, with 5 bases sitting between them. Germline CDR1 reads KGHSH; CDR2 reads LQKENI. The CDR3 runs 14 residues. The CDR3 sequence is CASSPSATNEKLFF. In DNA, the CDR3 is TGTGCCAGCTCACCTTCTGCAACTAATGAAAAACTGTTTTTT.

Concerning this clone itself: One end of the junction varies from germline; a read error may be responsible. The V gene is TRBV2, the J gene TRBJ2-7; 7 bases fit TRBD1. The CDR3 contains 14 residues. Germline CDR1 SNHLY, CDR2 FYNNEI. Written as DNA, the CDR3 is TGTGCCAGCACTGAAGACAGGGCGTCCTACGAGCAGTACTTC. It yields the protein CASTEDRASYEQYF. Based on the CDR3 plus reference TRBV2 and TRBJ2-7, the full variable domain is EPEVTQTPSHQVTQMGQEVILRCVPISNHLYFYWYRQILGQKVEFLVSFYNNEISEKSEIFDDQFSVERPDGSNFTLKIRSTKLEDSAMYFCASTEDRASYEQYFGPGTRLTVT.

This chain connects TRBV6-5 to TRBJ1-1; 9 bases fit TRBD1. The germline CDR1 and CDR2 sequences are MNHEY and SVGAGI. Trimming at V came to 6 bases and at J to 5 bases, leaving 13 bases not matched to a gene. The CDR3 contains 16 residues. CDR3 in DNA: TGTGCCAGCAGCTACAGGGGGCGCTTGCTAGAAACTGAAGCTTTCTTT. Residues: CASSYRGRLLETEAFF.

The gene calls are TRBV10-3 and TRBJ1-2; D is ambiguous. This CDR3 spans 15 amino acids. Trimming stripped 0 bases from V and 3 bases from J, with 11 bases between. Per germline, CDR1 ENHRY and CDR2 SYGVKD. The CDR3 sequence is CAISESLTGYYGYTF. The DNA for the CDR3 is TGTGCCATCAGTGAGTCTTTGACGGGATACTATGGCTACACCTTC.

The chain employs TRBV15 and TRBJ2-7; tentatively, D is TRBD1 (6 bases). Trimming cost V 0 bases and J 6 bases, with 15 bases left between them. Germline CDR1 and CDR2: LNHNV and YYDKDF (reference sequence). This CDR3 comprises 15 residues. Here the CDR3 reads CATSRETGHLGEQYF. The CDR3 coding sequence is TGTGCCACCAGCAGAGAAACAGGGCACTTGGGCGAGCAGTACTTC.

The CDR3 DNA is TGTGCCACCAGCAGAGTGCGGGGCTCCACTGAAGCTTTCTTT. This sequence encodes CATSRVRGSTEAFF. The rearrangement joins TRBV15 to TRBJ1-1; TRBD1 might be the D (5 bases). Germline loops: CDR1 LNHNV, CDR2 YYDKDF (reference sequence). V shed 1 base and J shed 4 bases, with 10 bases lying between them. The CDR3 runs 14 residues.

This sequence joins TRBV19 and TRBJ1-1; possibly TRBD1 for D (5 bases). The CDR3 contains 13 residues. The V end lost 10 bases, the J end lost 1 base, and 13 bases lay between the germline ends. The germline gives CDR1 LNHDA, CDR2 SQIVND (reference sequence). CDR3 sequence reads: CATHRRGNTEAFF. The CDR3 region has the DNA TGTGCCACCCACCGAAGGGGGAACACTGAAGCTTTCTTT.

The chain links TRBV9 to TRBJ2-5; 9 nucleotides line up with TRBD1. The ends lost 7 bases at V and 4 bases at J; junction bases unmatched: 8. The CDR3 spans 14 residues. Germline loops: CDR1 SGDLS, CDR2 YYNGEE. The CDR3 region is CASSRQTGGETQYF. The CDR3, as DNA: TGTGCCAGCTCACGACAGACAGGGGGAGAGACCCAGTACTTC.

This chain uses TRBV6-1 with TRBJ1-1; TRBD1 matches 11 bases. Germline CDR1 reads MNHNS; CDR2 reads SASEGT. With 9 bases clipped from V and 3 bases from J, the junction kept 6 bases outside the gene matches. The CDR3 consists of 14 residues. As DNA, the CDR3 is TGTGCCAGTTATGGGACAGGGGGGGACACTGAAGCTTTCTTT. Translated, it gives CASYGTGGDTEAFF.

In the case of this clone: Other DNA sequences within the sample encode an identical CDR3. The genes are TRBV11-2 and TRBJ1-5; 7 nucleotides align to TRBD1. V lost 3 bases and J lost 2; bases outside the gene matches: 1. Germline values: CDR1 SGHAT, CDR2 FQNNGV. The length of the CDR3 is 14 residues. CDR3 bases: TGTGCCAGCAGCTTCGGACAGGGCAATCAGCCCCAGCATTTT. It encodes CASSFGQGNQPQHF.

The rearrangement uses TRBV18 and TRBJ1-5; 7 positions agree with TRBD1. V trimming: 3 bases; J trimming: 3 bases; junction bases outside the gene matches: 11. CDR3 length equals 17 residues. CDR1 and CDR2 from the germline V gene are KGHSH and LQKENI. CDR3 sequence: CASSPYRRDSPNQPQHF. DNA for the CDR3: TGTGCCAGCTCACCCTATCGCCGGGACAGCCCCAATCAGCCCCAGCATTTT.

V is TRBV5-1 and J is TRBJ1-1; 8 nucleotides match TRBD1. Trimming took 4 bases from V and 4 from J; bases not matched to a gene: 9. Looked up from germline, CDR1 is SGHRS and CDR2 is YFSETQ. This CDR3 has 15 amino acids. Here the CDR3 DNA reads TGCGCCAGCAGCCCCGGACAGGGAGGAGTCACTGAAGCTTTCTTT. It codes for CASSPGQGGVTEAFF. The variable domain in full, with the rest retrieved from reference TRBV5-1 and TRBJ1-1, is KAGVTQTPRYLIKTRGQQVTLSCSPISGHRSVSWYQQTPGQGLQFLFEYFSETQRNKGNFPGRFSGRQFSNSRSEMNVSTLELGDSALYLCASSPGQGGVTEAFFGQGTRLTVV.

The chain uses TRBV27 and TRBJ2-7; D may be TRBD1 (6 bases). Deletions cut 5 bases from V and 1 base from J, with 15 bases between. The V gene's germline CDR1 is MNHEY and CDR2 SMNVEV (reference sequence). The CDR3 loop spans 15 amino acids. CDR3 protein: CASSASTGSSYEQYF. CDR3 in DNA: TGTGCCAGCAGTGCTTCTACAGGGAGTTCCTACGAGCAGTACTTC.

The CDR3 here is CASSPLGQDEKLFF. CDR3 bases: TGTGCCAGCTCACCCCTTGGACAGGATGAAAAACTGTTTTTT. J is TRBJ1-4 and V is TRBV18; 7 bases are a match to TRBD1. V was pared by 3 bases and J by 6 bases, with 4 bases of the junction left unmatched. CDR3 length: 14 residues. Germline loops: CDR1 KGHSH, CDR2 LQKENI.

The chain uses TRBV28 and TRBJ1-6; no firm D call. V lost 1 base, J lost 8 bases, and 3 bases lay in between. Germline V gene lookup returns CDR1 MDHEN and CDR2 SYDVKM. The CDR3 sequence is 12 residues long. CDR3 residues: CASSLSYSPLHF. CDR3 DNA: TGTGCCAGCAGTTTATCGTATTCACCCCTCCACTTT.

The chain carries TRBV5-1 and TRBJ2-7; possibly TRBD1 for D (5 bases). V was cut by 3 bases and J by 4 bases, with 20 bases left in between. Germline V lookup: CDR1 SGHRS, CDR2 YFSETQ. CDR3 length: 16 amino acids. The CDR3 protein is CASSSASGTGLYEQYF. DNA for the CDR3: TGCGCCAGCAGCTCAGCAAGTGGAACAGGCCTGTACGAGCAGTACTTC.

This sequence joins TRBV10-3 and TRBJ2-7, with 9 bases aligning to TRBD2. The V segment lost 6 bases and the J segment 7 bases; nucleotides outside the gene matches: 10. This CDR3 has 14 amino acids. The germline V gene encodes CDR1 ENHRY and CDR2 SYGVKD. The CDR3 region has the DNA TGTGCCATCAGAGCGGGGGGCGCGTCGTGGGAGCAGTACTTC. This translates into CAIRAGGASWEQYF.

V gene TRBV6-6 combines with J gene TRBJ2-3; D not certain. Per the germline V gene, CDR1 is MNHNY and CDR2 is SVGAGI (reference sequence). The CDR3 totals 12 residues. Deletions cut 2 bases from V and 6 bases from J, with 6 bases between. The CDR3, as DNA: TGTGCCAGCAGTTACGGCAAGGATACGCAGTATTTT. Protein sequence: CASSYGKDTQYF.

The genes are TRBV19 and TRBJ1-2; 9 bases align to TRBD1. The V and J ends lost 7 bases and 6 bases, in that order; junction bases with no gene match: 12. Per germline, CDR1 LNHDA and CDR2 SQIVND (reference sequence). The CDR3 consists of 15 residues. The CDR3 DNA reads TGTGCCAGTACCGCGGGACAGGGAGGGAGGCATGGCTACACCTTC. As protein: CASTAGQGGRHGYTF.

This chain's CDR3 is CASSLSQAGANVLTF. In DNA, the CDR3 is TGTGCCAGCAGCTTATCCCAAGCCGGGGCCAACGTCCTGACTTTC. V usage is TRBV7-9 and J usage is TRBJ2-6; D call uncertain. This CDR3 spans 15 amino acids. Germline CDR1 and CDR2: SEHNR and FQNEAQ (reference sequence). Trimming stripped 2 bases from V and 4 bases from J, with 9 bases between. Full variable domain (outside the CDR3, taken from reference TRBV7-9 and TRBJ2-6): DTGVSQNPRHKITKRGQNVTFRCDPISEHNRLYWYRQTLGQGPEFLTYFQNEAQLEKSRLLSDRFSAERPKGSFSTLEIQRTEQGDSAMYLCASSLSQAGANVLTFGAGSRLTVL.

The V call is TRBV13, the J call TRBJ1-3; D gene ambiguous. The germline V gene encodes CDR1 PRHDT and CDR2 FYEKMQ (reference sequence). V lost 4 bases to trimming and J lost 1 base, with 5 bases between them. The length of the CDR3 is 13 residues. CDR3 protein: CASSSLSGNTIYF. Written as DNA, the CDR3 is TGTGCCAGCAGCTCCCTTTCTGGAAACACCATATATTTT.

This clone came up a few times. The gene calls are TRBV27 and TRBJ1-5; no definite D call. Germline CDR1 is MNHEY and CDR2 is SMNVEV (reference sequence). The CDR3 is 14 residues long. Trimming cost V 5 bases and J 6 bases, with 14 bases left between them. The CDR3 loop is CASSPLRPGQPQHF. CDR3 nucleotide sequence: TGTGCCAGCAGTCCCCTGCGCCCGGGTCAGCCCCAGCATTTT.

CDR3 sequence reads: CASSQQGGNTIYF. CDR3 DNA sequence: TGCGCCAGCAGCCAACAGGGTGGAAACACCATATATTTT. The V gene is TRBV4-1, the J gene TRBJ1-3; D perhaps matches TRBD1 (5 bases). This CDR3 region has 13 residues. Trimming left V 2 bases short and J 3 bases short, with 5 bases between. Per germline, CDR1 MGHRA and CDR2 YSYEKL.

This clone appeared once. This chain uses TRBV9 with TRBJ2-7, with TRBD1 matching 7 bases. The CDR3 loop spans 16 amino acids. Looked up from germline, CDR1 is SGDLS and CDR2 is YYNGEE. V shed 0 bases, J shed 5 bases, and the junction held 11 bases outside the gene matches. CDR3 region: CASSVDRGARTHEQYF. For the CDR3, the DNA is TGTGCCAGCAGCGTAGACAGGGGTGCTAGGACCCACGAGCAGTACTTC.

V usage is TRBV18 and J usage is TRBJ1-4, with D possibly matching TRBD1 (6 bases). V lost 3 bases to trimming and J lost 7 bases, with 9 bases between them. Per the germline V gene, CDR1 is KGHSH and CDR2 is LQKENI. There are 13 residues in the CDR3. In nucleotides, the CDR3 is TGTGCCAGCTCACCCGGACAGTCTGAAAAACTGTTTTTT. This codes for CASSPGQSEKLFF.

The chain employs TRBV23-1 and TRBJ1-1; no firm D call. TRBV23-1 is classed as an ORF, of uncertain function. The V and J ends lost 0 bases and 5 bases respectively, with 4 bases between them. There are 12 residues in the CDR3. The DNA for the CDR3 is TGCGCCAGCAGTCAATCGCGTACTGAAGCTTTCTTT. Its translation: CASSQSRTEAFF.